These 21 T cell receptor beta chains came from one sample sequenced in a study of cytomegalovirus exposure and HLA in healthy donors. Sequenced by immunoSEQ multiplex PCR; TCRdb stores in-frame clones only, minus some. The data hold some 250,000 clones, with around 85% observed a single time. Sequenced material: PBMCs. These receptors all stem from a woman aged 25 to 39 in good health and CMV-seropositive.

The chain recombines TRBV2 with TRBJ2-7, with D perhaps TRBD2 (6 bases). The germline V and J ends were trimmed by 5 bases and 7 bases, with 12 bases remaining between them. Looked up from germline, CDR1 is SNHLY and CDR2 is FYNNEI. This CDR3 has 12 residues. The CDR3 region has the DNA TGTGCCAGCAGTTTCTGGGGGGAGGAGCAGTACTTC. It codes for CASSFWGEEQYF.

The V and J genes are TRBV5-4 and TRBJ2-2; D perhaps matches TRBD2 (5 bases). CDR1 and CDR2 from the germline V gene are SGHNT and YYREEE (reference sequence). V lost 4 bases and J 7 bases, leaving 14 bases between the germline ends. The CDR3 is 14 residues long. CDR3 DNA: TGTGCCAGCAGCCCCTCTAGAGGAGGCGGGGAGCTGTTTTTT. Amino acids: CASSPSRGGGELFF.

The chain employs TRBV28 and TRBJ1-5, with 7 bases matching TRBD1. CDR3 length: 17 residues. The V gene's germline CDR1 is MDHEN and CDR2 SYDVKM. With V trimmed by 4 bases and J by 0 bases, 9 bases remained unmatched. CDR3 protein: CASSSRQGHYSNQPQHF. CDR3 nucleotide sequence: TGTGCCAGCAGTTCCCGACAGGGCCATTATAGCAATCAGCCCCAGCATTTT.

This chain connects TRBV4-1 to TRBJ1-1; perhaps TRBD1 as D (6 bases). The germline V gene encodes CDR1 MGHRA and CDR2 YSYEKL. Trimming shortened V by 3 bases and J by 4 bases, and 12 bases separated the two germline ends. The CDR3 length is 14 residues. As DNA, the CDR3 is TGCGCCAGCAGCCAGGCAGGGGCCGGCACTGAAGCTTTCTTT. Encoded protein: CASSQAGAGTEAFF.

This chain connects TRBV28 to TRBJ1-1; D is ambiguous. CDR3 length: 15 amino acids. Germline CDR1 and CDR2: MDHEN and SYDVKM. V was trimmed by 8 bases and J by 5 bases, leaving 21 bases between them. The chain's CDR3 is CASLGGLREGTEAFF. In nucleotides, the CDR3 is TGTGCCAGCCTCGGCGGCTTAAGGGAGGGTACTGAAGCTTTCTTT. Full variable domain (remainder filled in from reference TRBV28 and TRBJ1-1): DVKVTQSSRYLVKRTGEKVFLECVQDMDHENMFWYRQDPGLGLRLIYFSYDVKMKEKGDIPEGYSVSREKKERFSLILESASTNQTSMYLCASLGGLREGTEAFFGQGTRLTVV.

The V and J genes are TRBV14 and TRBJ2-1, with D unclear. With 0 bases removed from V and 4 bases from J, the gap between germline ends came to 4 bases. This CDR3 has 13 residues. Germline CDR1 and CDR2: SGHDN and FVKESK. Written as DNA, the CDR3 is TGTGCCAGCAGCCAAGACTTATACAATGAGCAGTTCTTC. Translated: CASSQDLYNEQFF.

The rearrangement links TRBV10-3 to TRBJ2-6; 10 bases map to TRBD2. V lost 1 base to trimming and J lost 0 bases; unmatched junction nucleotides: 9. This CDR3 region has 20 residues. Germline V gene sequence: CDR1 ENHRY, CDR2 SYGVKD. Written as DNA, the CDR3 is TGTGCCATCAGTGAGTTGGGCCTAGCGGGAGCCTTCTCTGGGGCCAACGTCCTGACTTTC. Protein: CAISELGLAGAFSGANVLTF.

This chain uses TRBV29-1 with TRBJ1-1; maybe TRBD1 (5 bases). Per the germline V gene, CDR1 is SQVTM and CDR2 is ANQGSEA. The CDR3 covers 14 residues. Between the trimmed V and J ends, which lost 5 bases and 6 bases, there was a span of 19 bases. CDR3 DNA: TGCAGCGTTCGACCCGACAGAGGAATAGCTGAAGCTTTCTTT. Its protein product is CSVRPDRGIAEAFF.

The gene calls are TRBV25-1 and TRBJ2-3, with D uncertain. Germline V gives CDR1 MGHDK, CDR2 SYGVNS. The CDR3 extends over 17 amino acids. The ends were cut back, 0 bases at V and 2 bases at J, with 15 bases in the middle. DNA for the CDR3: TGTGCCAGCAGTGAATATTTCCCGCAGGAAAACACAGATACGCAGTATTTT. Its translation: CASSEYFPQENTDTQYF.

The chain carries TRBV5-1 and TRBJ1-2; D gene ambiguous. The germline gives CDR1 SGHRS, CDR2 YFSETQ. V was clipped by 0 bases and J by 7 bases, with 10 bases between them. The length of the CDR3 is 13 residues. The CDR3 DNA follows: TGCGCCAGCAGCTTGGCGGCAAGGAGTGGCTACACCTTC. This codes for CASSLAARSGYTF.

Turning to this clone: The identical CDR3 is also encoded by other nucleotide sequences in the sample. The chain links TRBV30 to TRBJ2-7; no definite D call. Trimming removed 0 bases at V and 3 bases at J, with 9 bases between. The CDR3 totals 13 residues. CDR1 GTSNPN and CDR2 SVGIG come from the germline V gene (reference sequence). CDR3: CAWSVSLYYEQYF. CDR3 bases: TGTGCCTGGAGTGTTAGCCTGTACTACGAGCAGTACTTC.

The chain uses TRBV18 and TRBJ1-5, with TRBD1 as a possible D gene (6 bases). The length of the CDR3 is 14 residues. With 6 bases removed from V and 7 bases from J, the gap between germline ends came to 16 bases. Per germline, CDR1 KGHSH and CDR2 LQKENI. The CDR3 loop reads CASSLTGGSQPQHF. The CDR3 DNA sequence: TGTGCCAGCTCCCTCACGGGGGGCAGCCAGCCCCAGCATTTT.

This clone was detected a few times. The chain employs TRBV11-3 and TRBJ1-2; D gene unclear. Germline values: CDR1 SGHNT, CDR2 YENEEA. The CDR3 sequence is 12 residues long. The V end was cut by 5 bases, the J end by 5 bases, with 9 bases between. The chain's CDR3 is CASSQEPYGYTF. As DNA, the CDR3 is TGTGCCAGCAGCCAAGAGCCGTATGGCTACACCTTC.

This clone was counted at least ten times. The chain joins TRBV19 to TRBJ1-5, with a tentative D call TRBD1 (6 bases). Germline CDR1 and CDR2: LNHDA and SQIVND (reference sequence). This CDR3 comprises 14 residues. Trimming left V 3 bases short and J 6 bases short, with 12 bases between. The CDR3 sequence: CASSIIGGSQPQHF. The CDR3 DNA sequence: TGTGCCAGTAGTATTATTGGGGGCTCTCAGCCCCAGCATTTT.

In its sample, this clone was seen a few times. This chain joins TRBV5-1 and TRBJ1-5, with a weak D call TRBD1 (6 bases). There are 14 residues in the CDR3. With 0 bases removed from V and 7 bases from J, the gap between germline ends came to 11 bases. Germline-derived CDR1 and CDR2 are SGHRS and YFSETQ. As DNA, the CDR3 is TGCGCCAGCAGCTTGGGGACAGTCGGCCAGCCCCAGCATTTT. Its translation: CASSLGTVGQPQHF.

The chain uses TRBV7-8 and TRBJ2-1; D may be TRBD2 (5 bases). The CDR3 has 14 amino acids. V dropped 5 bases and J dropped 4 bases, with 12 bases sitting between them. The germline V gene encodes CDR1 SGHVS and CDR2 FQNEAQ. The chain's CDR3 is CASSPRTGYNEQFF. The DNA for the CDR3 is TGTGCCAGCAGCCCTCGGACGGGATACAATGAGCAGTTCTTC.

This chain uses TRBV4-1 with TRBJ2-5; D call uncertain. This CDR3 is built from 13 residues. The germline V gene has CDR1 MGHRA and CDR2 YSYEKL. Trimming left V 4 bases short and J 5 bases short, with 11 bases between. CDR3 nucleotide sequence: TGCGCCAGCAGCCGGCTCCTTCAGGAGACCCAGTACTTC. Its protein product is CASSRLLQETQYF.

With respect to this clone: An end of the junction does not agree with germline; a read error may underlie this. The CDR3 is CASSEKEGTTIYF. CDR3 nucleotide sequence: TGTGCCAGCAGTGAAAAGGAGGGAACCACCATATATTTT. The chain couples TRBV6-1 to TRBJ1-3, with no clear D. Germline CDR1 MNHNS, CDR2 SASEGT. The CDR3 is made up of 13 amino acids.

At least ten counts were recorded for this clone. The chain is built from TRBV5-6 and TRBJ1-1, with D perhaps matching TRBD1 (6 bases). Deletions cut 4 bases from V and 0 bases from J, with 13 bases between. Germline loops: CDR1 SGHDT, CDR2 YYEEEE. This CDR3 is 15 amino acids long. CDR3 bases: TGTGCCAGCAGCCTACGGACAGAAGTGAACACTGAAGCTTTCTTT. Protein product: CASSLRTEVNTEAFF.

A few counts support this clone. The chain carries TRBV18 and TRBJ1-2; 7 nucleotides agree with TRBD1. Germline CDR1 is KGHSH and CDR2 is LQKENI. The V and J ends lost 3 bases and 3 bases, in that order; junction bases with no gene match: 13. This CDR3 contains 17 residues. The CDR3 is CASSPKQGLEGDYGYTF. CDR3 coding DNA: TGTGCCAGCTCACCGAAACAGGGGCTAGAGGGAGACTATGGCTACACCTTC.

The chain carries TRBV19 and TRBJ2-2; 7 positions match TRBD2. Per the germline V gene, CDR1 is LNHDA and CDR2 is SQIVND (reference sequence). This CDR3 region has 14 residues. J was trimmed by 3 bases and V by 3 bases; bases with no gene match: 1. The CDR3 region has the DNA TGTGCCAGTAGTATTGCGGGAGACACCGGGGAGCTGTTTTTT. Protein sequence: CASSIAGDTGELFF.